This T cell receptor (beta chain) is from a study of blood T cells in healthy people across ages (dated by TCRdb to 2013 to 2016). About the study as a whole: In model experiments, template switching captured roughly one uniquely barcoded TCR beta cDNA molecule for every two T cells. For two donors (one aged 18 to 29 and one aged 80 or older), the study analyzed two additional independent replicas of 1 million unique cDNA reads from the same blood draw. Four age groups were formed from the donors: young (average roughly 15 years), middle-aged (approximately 39), aged (62) and long-lived (less than 85). To avoid experimental bias, donors of different ages were randomly spread across the sequencing lanes. To track age-related changes in TCR beta repertoire diversity, the study relied on deep sequencing normalized with unique cDNA molecular identifiers. The full study reports these points: Because the CMV infection status of the donors was unknown, age-related changes in expanded clonotypes may potentially have been confounded. As age increased, observed TCR beta diversity per million T cells dropped in a roughly linear way, and a significant reduction was already evident by age about 40. Bulk unsorted PBMC profiling prevented conclusive comparison of naive and antigen-experienced compartments. Total diversity estimates from one million sequenced T cells were considered lower bounds and underestimates. Compared with the aged group, the long-lived group had more naive CD4+ T cells, fewer expanded clones and increased TCR diversity, a pattern suggesting age selection. Observed TCR beta diversity correlated strongly with the percentage of naive T cells measured by flow cytometry.

Remarks on this clonotype: The antigen it recognizes is unknown. Qualities for individual bases were not recorded, and no much larger clone is one base off.

Library preparation used 5' RACE. For sequencing, an Illumina HiSeq 2500 was employed. A second about 7 to 12 cycle PCR used a sample-barcoded 5' primer and a J-beta primer mix. A unique molecular identifier was introduced onto each TCR beta cDNA molecule by a template-switch 5' adaptor carrying 12 random nucleotides. At least 3 million CDR3-containing paired-end reads were obtained from each sample. The Mint cDNA synthesis kit, primed by a TRBC-specific oligonucleotide, was used to synthesize first-strand cDNA from all RNA. Following uracil-DNA glycosylase treatment, a first 18-cycle PCR with universal primers M1SS and BC2_uni_R was performed on all cDNA. The published analysis was carried out like this. For normalization, 1 million high-quality reads were randomly selected from each sample, with every read carrying a distinct molecular identifier. Reads sharing molecular identifiers were discarded rather than binned into consensus sequences. CDR3 identification, clonotype clustering and error correction used MiTCR with a Q25 quality threshold and the strictest error-elimination algorithm. A nonparametric unseen species model with Euler transformation was used to estimate a lower bound on total TCR beta diversity. TCRdb reworked the public reads: Q25 trimming with fastp, MiXCR clone assembly, productive beta chains retained. Identical CDR3 protein sequences are pooled into one entry, listed with their most common genes and DNA. The V and J calls and clone size are TCRdb's, not the authors'. In this sample the table shows 650,000 to 800,000 distinct CDR3 sequences, around 52% of which occur a single time. Of the sample, 13% is held by the ten largest clones.

CDR1 and CDR2 were assigned from the germline V gene as MRHNA and SNTAGT. V loses 2 bases, J loses 4 bases, and the germline ends lie 8 bases apart. The CDR3 numbers 14 residues from cysteine through phenylalanine. Only the CDR3 DNA stays, 42 bases, in frame from base 1. The donors were 40 or so Caucasian individuals from Russia, aged roughly 6 to 95 years, who were systemically healthy. Each donor gave about 9.7 milliliters of peripheral blood, drawn into EDTA-treated Vacutainer tubes. Ficoll-Paque density-gradient centrifugation was used to isolate PBMCs, with at least 6 million obtained per sample. Trizol reagent was used to extract total RNA from the PBMCs, yielding at least 5 micrograms per sample. For every donor, flow cytometry on a PBMC aliquot measured the percentage of naive CD45RAhigh/CD27high T cells.

This sequence was found in a woman aged 80 or over in good health. The sequence is built from TRBV6-4 and TRBJ2-2; no D gene can be assigned with confidence. The sequencing input was blood. The CDR3 reads CASSDGKGTGELFF. DNA sequence: TGTGCCAGCAGTGACGGGAAGGGCACCGGGGAGCTGTTTTTT.